Listed below are T cell receptor beta chains from one sample, sequenced in a study of STAT5B mutations in CD4+ large granular lymphocyte leukemia. Using immunoSEQ multiplex PCR, the repertoire was profiled, and TCRdb retains in-frame clones only, with some absent. The sample has tens of thousands of clones, roughly 80% seen once. Sequencing was carried out using CD4+ T cells from blood buffy coats. These receptors all come from a human donor in good health. The CDR3 runs from the conserved cysteine through the conserved F or W. D genes are given only for firm matches. Clone size is not always given. Where it is, it says once, few, many or a class for expanded clones.

D gene	CDR3 length	V gene	clone size	J gene	CDR3 protein	CDR3 DNA
NA	13	TRBV2	NA	TRBJ2-7	CASSEARGYEQYF	TGTGCCAGCAGTGAAGCGCGCGGCTACGAGCAGTACTTC
NA	17	TRBV19	NA	TRBJ2-7	CASSMGGKGTESGEQYF	TGTGCCAGTAGTATGGGTGGGAAGGGGACGGAGTCCGGGGAGCAGTACTTC
TRBD2	20	TRBV4-1	NA	TRBJ2-1	CASSHPRASGRPSSYNEQFF	TGCGCCAGCAGCCACCCTCGTGCTAGCGGGCGCCCGAGCTCCTACAATGAGCAGTTCTTC
NA	13	TRBV7-9	NA	TRBJ2-5	CASSPGPEETQYF	TGTGCCAGCAGCCCCGGACCGGAAGAGACCCAGTACTTC
TRBD1	15	TRBV6-5	few	TRBJ1-2	CASSYFDFRGLDYTF	TGTGCCAGCAGTTATTTCGATTTCAGGGGGCTTGACTACACCTTC
NA	17	TRBV15	NA	TRBJ1-4	CATSRDSPGRGNEKLFF	TGTGCCACCAGCAGAGATAGCCCAGGGAGAGGTAATGAAAAACTGTTTTTT
NA	17	TRBV14	NA	TRBJ2-2	CASSQEGVQSRTGELFF	TGTGCCAGCAGCCAAGAGGGAGTACAGTCCCGCACCGGGGAGCTGTTTTTT
TRBD1	16	TRBV10-2	NA	TRBJ1-4	CASSKRVTGGDEKLFF	TGCGCCAGCAGCAAAAGGGTAACAGGGGGCGATGAAAAACTGTTTTTT
TRBD1	15	TRBV28	NA	TRBJ2-5	CASRDEGQVRRTQYF	TGTGCCAGCAGGGACGAGGGACAGGTCCGCCGGACCCAGTACTTC
TRBD1	18	TRBV29-1	few	TRBJ1-1	CSVWGGTGAASMNTEAFF	TGCAGCGTTTGGGGAGGGACAGGCGCCGCTTCTATGAACACTGAAGCTTTCTTT
NA	14	TRBV27	NA	TRBJ1-5	CAGSFQTGSQPQHF	TGTGCCGGCAGTTTCCAAACGGGAAGTCAGCCCCAGCATTTT
TRBD1	13	TRBV19	NA	TRBJ1-1	CASSTQGGTEAFF	TGTGCCAGTAGCACACAGGGGGGGACTGAAGCTTTCTTT
NA	13	TRBV10-3	NA	TRBJ2-5	CAISGGLQETQYF	TGTGCCATCAGTGGTGGGCTACAAGAGACCCAGTACTTC
NA	16	TRBV9	NA	TRBJ1-6	CASSVEQTSSNSPLHF	TGTGCCAGCAGCGTAGAACAGACGTCCTCAAATTCACCCCTCCACTTT
NA	15	TRBV10-3	NA	TRBJ1-1	CAITRSPLMNTEAFF	TGTGCCATCACCCGGTCCCCACTCATGAACACTGAAGCTTTCTTT
NA	13	TRBV19	NA	TRBJ2-7	CASSMHGTYEQYF	TGTGCCAGTAGTATGCACGGAACCTACGAGCAGTACTTC
NA	16	TRBV5-1	NA	TRBJ1-4	CASSLTGTATNEKLFF	TGCGCCAGCAGCTTGACAGGGACTGCAACTAATGAAAAACTGTTTTTT
NA	16	TRBV25-1	NA	TRBJ1-5	CASSETQRYSNQPQHF	TGTGCCAGCAGTGAGACTCAGCGTTATAGCAATCAGCCCCAGCATTTT
NA	14	TRBV4-1	NA	TRBJ1-1	CASRARQLNTEAFF	TGCGCCAGCAGAGCACGACAGTTGAACACTGAAGCTTTCTTT
NA	15	TRBV6-5	NA	TRBJ2-7	CASSYSSVRGYEQYF	TGTGCCAGCAGTTACTCTTCGGTGCGAGGGTACGAGCAGTACTTC
NA	16	TRBV28	NA	TRBJ1-3	CASKPGWGISGNTIYF	TGTGCCAGCAAACCGGGCTGGGGGATCTCTGGAAACACCATATATTTT
TRBD1	14	TRBV6-5	few	TRBJ1-1	CASSYKGAYTEAFF	TGTGCCAGCAGTTACAAGGGGGCTTACACTGAAGCTTTCTTT
NA	13	TRBV5-1	NA	TRBJ2-3	CASSLASPDTQYF	TGCGCCAGCAGCTTGGCCTCTCCAGATACGCAGTATTTT
NA	18	TRBV30	NA	TRBJ1-3	CAWSVRFRLPSSGNTIYF	TGTGCCTGGAGTGTACGATTCCGGCTACCGTCCTCTGGAAACACCATATATTTT
TRBD1	14	TRBV10-3	NA	TRBJ1-5	CASSTGTGSQPQHF	TGTGCCTCCTCCACCGGGACAGGGAGTCAGCCTCAGCATTTT
NA	11	TRBV7-8	NA	TRBJ2-5	CASSVVETQYF	TGTGCCAGCAGCGTGGTCGAGACCCAGTACTTC
NA	13	TRBV6-4	NA	TRBJ1-1	CASSSQGGTEAFF	TGTGCCAGCAGTAGTCAGGGAGGCACTGAAGCTTTCTTT
TRBD2	18	TRBV16	NA	TRBJ2-3	CASSQSSGSGVFTDTQYF	TGTGCCAGCAGCCAATCTTCGGGGAGCGGGGTTTTCACAGATACGCAGTATTTT
TRBD2	17	TRBV11-2	NA	TRBJ2-3	CASSLAGGPPFTDTQYF	TGTGCCAGCAGCTTAGCGGGGGGGCCTCCCTTCACAGATACGCAGTATTTT
TRBD1	17	TRBV7-2	NA	TRBJ1-3	CASSLDIGTGSGNTIYF	TGTGCCAGCAGCTTAGATATCGGGACAGGCTCTGGAAACACCATATATTTT
NA	14	TRBV5-1	NA	TRBJ2-3	CASSSGGGLDTQYF	TGCGCCAGCAGCAGTGGGGGGGGCCTAGATACGCAGTATTTT
NA	13	TRBV18	NA	TRBJ2-3	CASSPPGSDTQYF	TGTGCCAGCTCACCACCGGGCTCAGATACGCAGTATTTT
NA	13	TRBV5-1	NA	TRBJ1-5	CASSWDGNQPQHF	TGCGCCAGCAGCTGGGACGGCAATCAGCCCCAGCATTTT
TRBD1	13	TRBV15	NA	TRBJ1-2	CATNQDRKYGYTF	TGTGCCACCAACCAGGACAGGAAGTATGGCTACACCTTC
NA	16	TRBV4-2	NA	TRBJ2-1	CASSQIGHSDYNEQFF	TGTGCCAGCAGCCAAATCGGGCACTCGGATTACAATGAGCAGTTCTTC